A selection of T cell receptor beta chains follows, all from one sample in a study of CD8 T cells in Susac syndrome. From the immunoSEQ multiplex PCR reads, TCRdb called clonotypes with MiXCR, one entry per CDR3 protein. The sample shows under 150,000 distinct CDR3 sequences, roughly 89% of them seen only once. Sample: CD8+ T cells from PBMCs. These receptor sequences come from a human donor with multiple sclerosis. CDR3s include the opening cysteine and the closing phenylalanine or tryptophan. D genes are given only for firm matches. The size field is filled for only some rows; it gives once, few, many or a size class.

v_call	clone_size	d_call	j_call	cdr3_aa	cdr3_nt
TRBV5-1	-	-	TRBJ1-2	CASSLADGGGGYTF	TGCGCCAGCAGCTTGGCCGACGGGGGCGGAGGCTACACCTTC
TRBV5-6	-	-	TRBJ1-1	CASSFPPGTTEAFF	TGTGCCAGCAGCTTTCCTCCAGGGACCACTGAAGCTTTCTTT
TRBV12-3/TRBV12-4	-	-	TRBJ1-5	CASSWYDNQPQHF	TGTGCCAGCAGCTGGTATGACAATCAGCCCCAGCATTTT
TRBV12-3/TRBV12-4	-	TRBD1	TRBJ2-7	CASSDRDDEQYF	TGTGCCAGCAGTGACAGGGACGACGAGCAGTACTTC
TRBV6-2/TRBV6-3	-	TRBD2	TRBJ2-1	CASIPRLAGVHEQFF	TGTGCCAGCATCCCAAGACTAGCGGGAGTGCATGAGCAGTTCTTC
TRBV3-1	-	-	TRBJ2-5	CASSQADPYQETQYF	TGTGCCAGCAGCCAAGCGGACCCGTACCAAGAGACCCAGTACTTC
TRBV6-5	-	-	TRBJ2-2	CASRWGGELFF	TGTGCCAGCCGCTGGGGCGGGGAGCTGTTTTTT
TRBV20-1	-	-	TRBJ1-1	CRPWMLETEAFF	TGCAGACCCTGGATGCTGGAGACTGAAGCTTTCTTT
TRBV19	-	TRBD2	TRBJ2-1	CATSMGGSIYNEQFF	TGTGCCACCTCCATGGGCGGGAGCATCTACAATGAGCAGTTCTTC
TRBV7-9	-	TRBD1	TRBJ1-1	CASSEPGTEDNTEAFF	TGTGCCAGCAGTGAACCCGGGACAGAGGATAACACTGAAGCTTTCTTT
TRBV4-3	-	-	TRBJ2-1	CASSQEEVYNEQFF	TGCGCCAGCAGCCAAGAGGAGGTGTACAATGAGCAGTTCTTC
TRBV2	-	-	TRBJ2-7	CASTHDGTDPEQYF	TGTGCCAGCACCCACGACGGTACGGACCCCGAGCAGTACTTC
TRBV15	-	TRBD2	TRBJ2-2	CATSRVTLAGVCSTGELFF	TGTGCCACCAGCAGAGTAACATTAGCGGGAGTGTGTTCTACCGGGGAGCTGTTTTTT
TRBV20-1	-	-	TRBJ1-3	CSAESQGYSGNTIYF	TGCAGTGCTGAATCACAGGGCTACTCTGGAAACACCATATATTTT
TRBV12-3/TRBV12-4	-	TRBD1	TRBJ1-1	CASSKTGGVTEAFF	TGTGCCAGCAGTAAGACAGGGGGCGTCACTGAAGCTTTCTTT
TRBV14	-	-	TRBJ2-1	CASSPLLWGYNEQFF	TGTGCCAGCAGCCCTCTCTTGTGGGGTTACAATGAGCAGTTCTTC
TRBV13	-	TRBD1	TRBJ1-1	CASRAQGTGAFF	TGTGCCAGCAGGGCACAGGGGACTGGAGCTTTCTTT
TRBV6-1	once	TRBD2	TRBJ2-5	CASSDGLAGDLRETQYF	TGTGCCAGCAGTGATGGACTAGCGGGAGATCTCCGGGAGACCCAGTACTTC
TRBV5-1	-	-	TRBJ2-7	CASSLGWTYEQYF	TGCGCCAGCAGCTTGGGGTGGACCTACGAGCAGTACTTC
TRBV4-1	-	-	TRBJ1-5	CASSQGSFTQPQHF	TGCGCCAGCAGCCAAGGGAGCTTTACTCAGCCCCAGCATTTT
TRBV3-1	-	-	TRBJ2-1	CASSQDLGSSYNEQFF	TGTGCCAGCAGCCAAGATCTGGGTAGCTCCTACAATGAGCAGTTCTTC
TRBV9	-	TRBD1	TRBJ2-3	CASSATGADTQYF	TGTGCCAGCAGTGCCACAGGGGCAGATACGCAGTATTTT
TRBV12-3/TRBV12-4	-	TRBD1	TRBJ2-1	CASSSWGQGEQFF	TGTGCCAGCAGTTCCTGGGGACAGGGTGAGCAGTTCTTC
TRBV6-6	once	-	TRBJ2-3	CASDIGTSSTDTQYF	TGTGCCAGCGACATAGGCACGTCTAGCACAGATACGCAGTATTTT
TRBV27	-	-	TRBJ1-1	CASSLWAGVHTEAFF	TGTGCCAGCAGTTTATGGGCAGGGGTGCACACTGAAGCTTTCTTT
TRBV6-1	-	TRBD1	TRBJ1-2	CASRGQGANGDYGYTF	TGTGCCAGCAGGGGACAGGGGGCGAATGGGGACTATGGCTACACCTTC